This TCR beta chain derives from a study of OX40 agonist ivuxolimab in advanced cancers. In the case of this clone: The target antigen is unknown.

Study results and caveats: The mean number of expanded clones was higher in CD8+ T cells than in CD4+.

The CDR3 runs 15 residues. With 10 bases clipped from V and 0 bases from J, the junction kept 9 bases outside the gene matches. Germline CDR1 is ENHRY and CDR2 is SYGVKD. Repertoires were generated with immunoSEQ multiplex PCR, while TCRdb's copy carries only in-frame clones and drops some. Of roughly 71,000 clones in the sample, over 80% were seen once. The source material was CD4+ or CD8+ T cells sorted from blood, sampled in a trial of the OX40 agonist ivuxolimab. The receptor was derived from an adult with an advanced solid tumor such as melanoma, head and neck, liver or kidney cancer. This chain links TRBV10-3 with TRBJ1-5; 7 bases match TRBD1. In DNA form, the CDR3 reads TGTGCCAGCGGACAGGACTTTAATAGCAATCAGCCCCAGCATTTT. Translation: CASGQDFNSNQPQHF.